Below are 29 T cell receptor beta chains sequenced from a single sample in a study of CD8 T cells in Susac syndrome. Random hexamers were used to reverse transcribe an amount of about 0.45 to 1 ug RNA. MiXCR, applied by TCRdb to the immunoSEQ multiplex PCR reads, yields one record per CDR3 protein. In the table there are 100,000 to 150,000 distinct CDR3 sequences, around 94% of which are singletons. The sample was CD8+ T cells from PBMCs. The receptors shown here come from a human donor with Susac syndrome.

The chain links TRBV10-3 to TRBJ2-7, with 8 positions matching TRBD2. Trimming at V came to 11 bases and at J to 5 bases, leaving 20 bases not matched to a gene. The length of the CDR3 is 16 residues. Germline CDR1 and CDR2: ENHRY and SYGVKD. The CDR3 DNA follows: TGTGCCGCAACCACGGGGGGGTTAAACCCCGAGGACGAGCAGTACTTC. Protein sequence: CAATTGGLNPEDEQYF.

The rearrangement joins TRBV19 to TRBJ2-2; the D gene is possibly TRBD1 (5 bases). The CDR3 extends over 14 amino acids. Trimming removed 3 bases at V and 6 bases at J, with 11 bases between. CDR1 is LNHDA, CDR2 SQIVND, per germline (reference sequence). CDR3 DNA sequence: TGTGCCAGTAGTATCCAGGGCTGGGCCGGGGAGCTGTTTTTT. As protein: CASSIQGWAGELFF.

The chain links TRBV24-1 to TRBJ2-2, with D possibly called TRBD1 or TRBD2 (6 bases each). The CDR3 length is 15 residues. Trimming stripped 5 bases from V and 6 bases from J, with 15 bases between. Germline CDR1 reads KGHDR; CDR2 reads SFDVKD. The DNA of the CDR3 is TGTGCCACCAGTGGGGGGGCTAGCCCTCCCGGGGAGCTGTTTTTT. Translating it yields CATSGGASPPGELFF.

The chain combines TRBV2 with TRBJ1-2; 9 positions match TRBD1. The J segment lost 7 bases and the V segment lost 11 bases, leaving 11 bases of the junction unmatched. The CDR3 spans 13 residues. Per germline, CDR1 SNHLY and CDR2 FYNNEI. As DNA, the CDR3 is TGTGCCGTGGGGACAGGGCGGCTGGTTGGCTACACCTTC. Its translation: CAVGTGRLVGYTF.

This clonotype has just one count. The chain combines TRBV4-1 with TRBJ2-5; D is perhaps TRBD1 or TRBD2 (5 bases each). CDR3 length: 15 amino acids. CDR1 MGHRA and CDR2 YSYEKL come from the germline V gene. V lost 0 bases and J 5 bases, leaving 13 bases between the germline ends. CDR3 sequence reads: CASSQEGDEGETQYF. The CDR3 DNA is TGCGCCAGCAGCCAAGAGGGGGACGAGGGGGAGACCCAGTACTTC.

The chain employs TRBV13 and TRBJ1-6; no clear D. V dropped 8 bases and J dropped 5 bases, with 22 bases sitting between them. The length of the CDR3 is 17 residues. The germline V gene encodes CDR1 PRHDT and CDR2 FYEKMQ (reference sequence). CDR3 amino acids: CASRGPRTGVDNSPLHF. The CDR3 DNA follows: TGTGCCAGCCGCGGGCCACGGACGGGTGTGGATAATTCACCCCTCCACTTT.

About this clonotype: Germline is not matched at one junction end, which may reflect a read error. The chain recombines TRBV20-1 with TRBJ1-1; a weak D match, TRBD1 (5 bases). This CDR3 has 14 amino acids. CDR1 DFQATT and CDR2 SNEGSKA come from the germline V gene (reference sequence). This chain's CDR3 is CSARDGGRDTEAFF. Here the CDR3 DNA reads TGCAGTGCAAGAGATGGGGGTAGAGACACTGAAGCTTTCTTT.

The chain uses TRBV12-3 or TRBV12-4 and TRBJ1-1, with D uncertain. V was pared by 6 bases and J by 6 bases, with 17 bases between. This CDR3 contains 14 residues. The CDR3 DNA reads as TGTGCCAGCAGAGAAAGGGAATCAATCTCTGAAGCTTTCTTT. This gives the protein CASRERESISEAFF.

The J gene is TRBJ2-3, the V gene TRBV4-2, with TRBD1 identical over 8 bases. J was trimmed by 5 bases and V by 2 bases; bases with no gene match: 6. This CDR3 comprises 15 residues. Germline V gene lookup returns CDR1 LGHNA and CDR2 YNFKEQ. The DNA for the CDR3 is TGTGCCAGCAGCCAACAGACAGGGGTTATAGATACGCAGTATTTT. Encoded protein: CASSQQTGVIDTQYF.

The chain employs TRBV20-1 and TRBJ2-3; 13 bases are a match to TRBD2. J was trimmed by 5 bases and V by 6 bases; bases with no gene match: 11. The germline CDR1 and CDR2 sequences are DFQATT and SNEGSKA (reference sequence). The CDR3 covers 16 residues. The CDR3 is CSATFPLAGGEDTQYF. As DNA, the CDR3 is TGCAGTGCCACCTTTCCACTAGCGGGAGGGGAAGATACGCAGTATTTT.

This rearrangement joins TRBV19 to TRBJ2-3, with a possible D match to TRBD2 (6 bases). Trimming shortened V by 3 bases and J by 6 bases, and 10 bases separated the two germline ends. The CDR3 is made up of 13 amino acids. Germline values: CDR1 LNHDA, CDR2 SQIVND (reference sequence). The CDR3 spells CASSILLADTQYF. CDR3 coding DNA: TGTGCCAGTAGTATTCTTCTAGCGGATACGCAGTATTTT.

The CDR3 protein is CSAREEVTVSYGYTF. DNA for the CDR3: TGCAGTGCTAGGGAAGAGGTTACCGTCTCTTATGGCTACACCTTC. The chain employs TRBV20-1 and TRBJ1-2; no clear D gene. Trimming took off 3 bases at V and 5 bases at J, with 19 bases between the two ends. The CDR3 has 15 residues. CDR1 and CDR2 from the germline V gene are DFQATT and SNEGSKA (reference sequence).

The chain joins TRBV4-1 to TRBJ2-7; 11 bases line up with TRBD1. J lost 6 bases, V lost 0 bases, and 4 bases had no gene match. The CDR3 contains 15 residues. CDR1 MGHRA and CDR2 YSYEKL come from the germline V gene. CDR3 sequence: CASSQEGTGGVEQYF. The CDR3 region has the DNA TGCGCCAGCAGCCAAGAGGGGACAGGGGGTGTCGAGCAGTACTTC.

This clonotype was counted a single time. The chain combines TRBV5-6 with TRBJ1-1; D uncertain. V shed 0 bases and J shed 1 base, with 10 bases lying between them. The CDR3 sequence is 15 residues long. From germline, CDR1 is SGHDT and CDR2 YYEEEE. CDR3: CASSLALIGNTEAFF. The CDR3 DNA reads as TGTGCCAGCAGCTTGGCCCTTATCGGGAACACTGAAGCTTTCTTT.

DNA for the CDR3: TGCGCCAGCAGCTTGGTAGCCAGGGGAAGATACGAGCAGTACTTC. It codes for CASSLVARGRYEQYF. The chain is built from TRBV5-1 and TRBJ2-7, with D perhaps TRBD1 (6 bases). CDR3 size: 15 residues. V was pared by 0 bases and J by 4 bases, with 14 bases between. CDR1 is SGHRS, CDR2 YFSETQ, per germline.

The rearrangement links TRBV3-1 to TRBJ2-2; D gene unclear. The CDR3 has 13 residues. Per germline, CDR1 LGHDT and CDR2 YNNKEL (reference sequence). V was pared by 4 bases and J by 6 bases, with 9 bases between. The DNA of the CDR3 is TGTGCCAGCAGCCGAAGGGATCCCGGGGAGCTGTTTTTT. Translated: CASSRRDPGELFF. The full variable domain, completed using reference TRBV3-1 and TRBJ2-2, is DTAVSQTPKYLVTQMGNDKSIKCEQNLGHDTMYWYKQDSKKFLKIMFSYNNKELIINETVPNRFSPKSPDKAHLNLHINSLELGDSAVYFCASSRRDPGELFFGEGSRLTVL.

The CDR3 nucleotides read TGTGCCAGCAGCCAAGGACCGGCCAGGAGGGCCCACACCTACGAGCAGTACTTC. This translates into CASSQGPARRAHTYEQYF. J is TRBJ2-7 and V is TRBV3-1; perhaps TRBD2 as D (6 bases). There are 18 residues in the CDR3. Germline V gives CDR1 LGHDT, CDR2 YNNKEL (reference sequence). V lost 1 base and J 2 bases, leaving 21 bases between the germline ends.

The V call is TRBV5-5, the J call TRBJ2-1, with TRBD2 matching over 11 bases. Per germline, CDR1 SGHKS and CDR2 YYEKEE (reference sequence). V lost 7 bases and J lost 5; bases outside the gene matches: 8. The CDR3 spans 15 residues. CDR3 bases: TGTGCCAGCGGTCCAACTAGCGGGGGAAACAATGAGCAGTTCTTC. The encoded protein is CASGPTSGGNNEQFF.

The chain has TRBV28 and TRBJ1-2, with TRBD1 identical over 7 bases. The CDR3 is 12 residues long. Germline V gene sequence: CDR1 MDHEN, CDR2 SYDVKM. V was clipped by 6 bases and J by 6 bases; unmatched bases: 4. DNA of the CDR3: TGTGCCAGCAGCCCACAGGGGAATGGCTACACCTTC. It is translated as CASSPQGNGYTF.

The chain carries TRBV3-1 and TRBJ2-1; 7 nucleotides agree with TRBD2. CDR3 length equals 15 residues. CDR1 LGHDT and CDR2 YNNKEL come from the germline V gene (reference sequence). J was trimmed by 3 bases and V by 0 bases; bases with no gene match: 2. The CDR3 is CASSQEAGHYNEQFF. The DNA for the CDR3 is TGTGCCAGCAGCCAAGAAGCGGGGCACTACAATGAGCAGTTCTTC.

V and J are TRBV4-2 and TRBJ2-2; no firm D call. Germline V gene sequence: CDR1 LGHNA, CDR2 YNFKEQ. V shed 4 bases and J shed 0 bases, with 6 bases lying between them. The CDR3 is 14 residues long. DNA for the CDR3: TGTGCCAGCAGCCTATTCACGAACACCGGGGAGCTGTTTTTT. This codes for CASSLFTNTGELFF.

The chain is built from TRBV20-1 and TRBJ1-2, with 7 bases identical to TRBD1. V was clipped by 5 bases and J by 8 bases; unmatched bases: 17. The germline gives CDR1 DFQATT, CDR2 SNEGSKA (reference sequence). The CDR3 contains 15 residues. Written as DNA, the CDR3 is TGCAGTGCTGGCCACAGGGGCGCAGGGGTCGGGGGCTACACCTTC. It specifies CSAGHRGAGVGGYTF.

The chain has TRBV5-4 and TRBJ2-2; D possibly matches TRBD1 or TRBD2 (5 bases each). Trimming removed 3 bases at V and 3 bases at J, with 9 bases between. The germline V gene has CDR1 SGHNT and CDR2 YYREEE (reference sequence). The CDR3 is 14 residues long. The CDR3: CASSSGGDTGELFF. DNA for the CDR3: TGTGCCAGCAGCTCTGGGGGAGACACCGGGGAGCTGTTTTTT. Based on the CDR3 plus reference TRBV5-4 and TRBJ2-2, the full variable domain is ETGVTQSPTHLIKTRGQQVTLRCSSQSGHNTVSWYQQALGQGPQFIFQYYREEENGRGNFPPRFSGLQFPNYSSELNVNALELDDSALYLCASSSGGDTGELFFGEGSRLTVL.

The chain links TRBV28 to TRBJ2-2; 8 bases map to TRBD2. The CDR3 loop spans 16 amino acids. The V gene's germline CDR1 is MDHEN and CDR2 SYDVKM. The V and J ends lost 4 bases and 1 base, in that order; junction bases with no gene match: 5. CDR3 sequence: CASSSLTSGNTGELFF. The CDR3 DNA is TGTGCCAGCAGTTCCCTCACTAGCGGGAACACCGGGGAGCTGTTTTTT.

The chain is built from TRBV5-1 and TRBJ1-1; no clear D gene. CDR3 length: 15 amino acids. The V end lost 0 bases, the J end lost 0 bases, and 9 bases lay between the germline ends. Germline CDR1 SGHRS, CDR2 YFSETQ. As DNA, the CDR3 is TGCGCCAGCAGCTTGGACCTGAGCATGAACACTGAAGCTTTCTTT. Protein: CASSLDLSMNTEAFF.

The rearrangement links TRBV12-5 to TRBJ2-7; TRBD2 is a possible D gene (5 bases). The germline V and J ends were trimmed by 3 bases and 5 bases, with 11 bases remaining between them. The germline V gene encodes CDR1 LGHNT and CDR2 FRNRAP. The CDR3 spans 13 residues. The DNA of the CDR3 is TGTGCTAGTGGTTTTGGGGTCGGGGACGAGCAGTACTTC. Protein: CASGFGVGDEQYF.

The J gene is TRBJ1-1, the V gene TRBV6-6; tentative D call: TRBD1 (6 bases). Trimming removed 8 bases from V and 6 bases from J, with 22 bases in between. The CDR3 length is 15 residues. Germline values: CDR1 MNHNY, CDR2 SVGAGI (reference sequence). CDR3 nucleotides: TGTGCCAGCCCTAACCCCCGCGGGGGGCTGGCTGAAGCTTTCTTT. Amino acid sequence: CASPNPRGGLAEAFF.

This chain joins TRBV6-5 and TRBJ2-5; no definite D call. Germline-derived CDR1 and CDR2 are MNHEY and SVGAGI. Trimming took 2 bases from V and 0 from J, leaving 7 bases between them. This CDR3 has 14 amino acids. For the CDR3, the DNA is TGTGCCAGCAGTTACGGGTATAACCAAGAGACCCAGTACTTC. It is translated as CASSYGYNQETQYF.

Here the CDR3 reads CASSVAAGDTEAFF. DNA for the CDR3: TGTGCCAGCAGCGTAGCGGCAGGGGACACTGAAGCTTTCTTT. The rearrangement links TRBV9 to TRBJ1-1; perhaps TRBD1 as D (6 bases). Trimming removed 0 bases from V and 3 bases from J, with 9 bases in between. CDR3 size: 14 residues. Per germline, CDR1 SGDLS and CDR2 YYNGEE.